These 32 T cell receptor beta chains were all obtained from the same sample, sequenced in a study of blood T cell repertoires in COVID-19. Using immunoSEQ multiplex PCR, the repertoire was profiled, and TCRdb retains in-frame clones only, with some absent. Of 150,000 to 200,000 clones in the sample, roughly nine tenths are singletons; the top ten hold about 1.9%. The sequencing sample was made of peripheral blood. Every receptor here comes from a man aged 18 to 30 who had recovered from COVID-19.

CDR3 DNA: TGTGCCACCAGTGAGGGGAATCTGGCTAGCGGGGATACGCAGTATTTT. Protein sequence: CATSEGNLASGDTQYF. V and J are TRBV24-1 and TRBJ2-3, with 8 bases that match TRBD2. This CDR3 has 16 amino acids. Germline CDR1 KGHDR, CDR2 SFDVKD. The V segment lost 4 bases and the J segment 6 bases; nucleotides outside the gene matches: 11.

This chain joins TRBV27 and TRBJ2-3; possibly TRBD2 for D (7 bases). Germline values: CDR1 MNHEY, CDR2 SMNVEV (reference sequence). The V end lost 6 bases, the J end lost 1 base, and 14 bases lay between the germline ends. This CDR3 has 15 amino acids. The CDR3 loop is CASRTTGRGTDTQYF. CDR3 sequence (DNA): TGTGCCAGCAGGACTACAGGGAGGGGCACAGATACGCAGTATTTT.

The CDR3 sequence: CASSGHGSGTYGYTF. CDR3 nucleotide sequence: TGTGCCAGCAGTGGACACGGATCCGGGACATATGGCTACACCTTC. The chain uses TRBV25-1 and TRBJ1-2, with D possibly TRBD1 on 6 matching bases. V was pared by 4 bases and J by 5 bases, with 17 bases between. Per germline, CDR1 MGHDK and CDR2 SYGVNS. The CDR3 is 15 amino acids.

This clone was recorded once. CDR3 sequence (DNA): TGTGCCAGCAGTTTAACTAGCGGGCAATACGAGCAGTACTTC. It encodes CASSLTSGQYEQYF. The V call is TRBV27, the J call TRBJ2-7, with TRBD2 identical over 9 bases. Trimming took 2 bases from V and 4 from J; bases not matched to a gene: 3. This CDR3 spans 14 amino acids. Germline V gene sequence: CDR1 MNHEY, CDR2 SMNVEV (reference sequence).

The chain links TRBV6-5 to TRBJ2-2; perhaps TRBD1 as D (6 bases). Trimming cost V 8 bases and J 6 bases, with 16 bases left between them. The germline CDR1 and CDR2 sequences are MNHEY and SVGAGI. This CDR3 comprises 14 residues. The CDR3 sequence is CASGTDRLAGELFF. In nucleotides, the CDR3 is TGTGCCAGCGGGACCGACAGGTTGGCCGGGGAGCTGTTTTTT.

In nucleotides, the CDR3 is TGTGCCAGCAGTTACCATTCCGGGGTCGAGCAGTACTTC. Residues: CASSYHSGVEQYF. This rearrangement joins TRBV6-2 or TRBV6-3 to TRBJ2-7; D is possibly TRBD2 (5 bases). This CDR3 has 13 amino acids. CDR1 and CDR2 from the germline V gene are MNHEY and SVGEGT. Deletions cut 2 bases from V and 6 bases from J, with 11 bases between.

The chain carries TRBV14 and TRBJ2-7, with TRBD2 matching over 7 bases. Trimming at V came to 4 bases and at J to 6 bases, leaving 9 bases not matched to a gene. Per germline, CDR1 SGHDN and CDR2 FVKESK. This CDR3 spans 14 amino acids. The CDR3 nucleotides are TGTGCCAGCAGCCTTACCTGGGAGGGCGGCGAGCAGTACTTC. Translated, it gives CASSLTWEGGEQYF.

The J gene is TRBJ2-7, the V gene TRBV28, with 7 bases that match TRBD2. Unmatched junction bases numbered 6, after V lost 2 bases and J lost 2 bases. Per the germline V gene, CDR1 is MDHEN and CDR2 is SYDVKM. This CDR3 spans 15 amino acids. The CDR3 DNA is TGTGCCAGCAGTTTAACGGGGGGAGTTACCTACGAGCAGTACTTC. Protein sequence: CASSLTGGVTYEQYF. The whole variable domain, filled in from reference TRBV28 and TRBJ2-7, reads DVKVTQSSRYLVKRTGEKVFLECVQDMDHENMFWYRQDPGLGLRLIYFSYDVKMKEKGDIPEGYSVSREKKERFSLILESASTNQTSMYLCASSLTGGVTYEQYFGPGTRLTVT.

The chain is built from TRBV19 and TRBJ2-1; 9 bases align to TRBD1. Germline CDR1 LNHDA, CDR2 SQIVND (reference sequence). V lost 6 bases and J lost 8; bases outside the gene matches: 8. This CDR3 spans 14 amino acids. CDR3 loop: CASSLQGALHEQFF. CDR3 DNA sequence: TGTGCCAGTAGCCTACAGGGGGCGCTACATGAGCAGTTCTTC.

This clone was recorded only once. J is TRBJ1-4 and V is TRBV7-9, with 7 bases identical to TRBD1. Germline CDR1 SEHNR, CDR2 FQNEAQ (reference sequence). This CDR3 contains 18 residues. The junction had 10 bases not matched to a gene; V was cut back by 3 bases and J by 0 bases. The DNA for the CDR3 is TGTGCCAGCAGCTTTAAGGGGGCGCGTAAGGCAACTAATGAAAAACTGTTTTTT. Amino acids: CASSFKGARKATNEKLFF.

The rearrangement links TRBV9 to TRBJ2-2, with a tentative D call TRBD2 (5 bases). CDR3 length: 14 amino acids. Germline CDR1 and CDR2: SGDLS and YYNGEE. V was shortened by 0 bases and J by 6 bases, with 9 bases between the two germline ends. CDR3 bases: TGTGCCAGCAGCGTAGACGGGATCTCCGGGGAGCTGTTTTTT. Protein product: CASSVDGISGELFF. The full variable domain, with the rest looked up from reference TRBV9 and TRBJ2-2, is DSGVTQTPKHLITATGQRVTLRCSPRSGDLSVYWYQQSLDQGLQFLIQYYNGEERAKGNILERFSAQQFPDLHSELNLSSLELGDSALYFCASSVDGISGELFFGEGSRLTVL.

This chain uses TRBV28 with TRBJ1-3; the D gene is possibly TRBD1 (6 bases). V was clipped by 8 bases and J by 3 bases, with 14 bases between them. The CDR3 is 14 amino acids. CDR1 is MDHEN, CDR2 SYDVKM, per germline. CDR3 sequence (DNA): TGTGCCAGCCGAGGGGGGGCGGGTGGAAACACCATATATTTT. Translation gives CASRGGAGGNTIYF.

This clone has only one observation. The CDR3 is CASSTGDVVNEQFF. CDR3 bases: TGTGCCAGCAGCACGGGGGACGTAGTTAATGAGCAGTTCTTC. V and J are TRBV7-3 and TRBJ2-1, with D perhaps TRBD2 (6 bases). Germline lookup yields CDR1 SGHTA and CDR2 FQGTGA. CDR3 size: 14 residues. The V end was cut by 5 bases, the J end by 7 bases, with 15 bases between.

This clone occurred a few times. The V gene is TRBV27, the J gene TRBJ1-2; TRBD1 might be the D (5 bases). The V gene lost 6 bases and the J gene lost 1 base, with 12 bases spanning the gap. CDR1 is MNHEY, CDR2 SMNVEV, per germline (reference sequence). This CDR3 region has 14 residues. This CDR3 is CASSSGRGNYGYTF. The CDR3 region has the DNA TGTGCCAGCAGCAGTGGAAGGGGTAACTATGGCTACACCTTC.

The genes are TRBV9 and TRBJ1-2, with D possibly matching TRBD1 (6 bases). There are 16 residues in the CDR3. The V gene lost 4 bases and the J gene lost 2 bases, with 18 bases spanning the gap. Germline CDR1 and CDR2: SGDLS and YYNGEE. CDR3 DNA: TGTGCCAGCAGCTATACCCCGGGACAACCGAACTATGGCTACACCTTC. It yields the protein CASSYTPGQPNYGYTF.

The rearrangement links TRBV9 to TRBJ1-2; D might be TRBD1 (5 bases). Germline CDR1 is SGDLS and CDR2 is YYNGEE. The CDR3 sequence is 13 residues long. V shed 2 bases and J shed 8 bases, with 13 bases lying between them. CDR3: CASSVEARGGYTF. In DNA, the CDR3 is TGTGCCAGCAGCGTGGAGGCGCGGGGCGGCTACACCTTC.

There are a few counts of this clone. The genes are TRBV11-2 and TRBJ2-1, with 13 bases aligning to TRBD2. The trim removed 4 bases at V and 8 bases at J, leaving 5 bases unmatched. Germline CDR1 and CDR2: SGHAT and FQNNGV. This CDR3 contains 15 residues. CDR3 nucleotides: TGTGCCAGCAGCTCCACTAGCGGGAGGGCCGATGAGCAGTTCTTC. Protein product: CASSSTSGRADEQFF.

V and J are TRBV29-1 and TRBJ1-1; D is perhaps TRBD1 (5 bases). Germline V gene sequence: CDR1 SQVTM, CDR2 ANQGSEA. The length of the CDR3 is 13 residues. The V end lost 6 bases, the J end lost 1 base, and 12 bases lay between the germline ends. The CDR3 sequence is CSVSGLSNTEAFF. CDR3 DNA: TGCAGCGTGTCGGGACTCTCGAACACTGAAGCTTTCTTT.

This chain joins TRBV11-2 and TRBJ1-6; D possibly corresponds to TRBD1 (6 bases). The CDR3 has 15 amino acids. With 4 bases removed from V and 7 bases from J, the gap between germline ends came to 14 bases. Germline V CDR1 and CDR2: SGHAT, FQNNGV. This CDR3 reads CASSSLTGPNSPLHF. The CDR3 DNA sequence: TGTGCCAGCAGCTCACTGACAGGACCGAATTCACCCCTCCACTTT.

The chain joins TRBV13 to TRBJ2-1, with 10 positions matching TRBD2. Germline V gene sequence: CDR1 PRHDT, CDR2 FYEKMQ (reference sequence). The CDR3 sequence is 18 residues long. J lost 0 bases, V lost 6 bases, and 11 bases had no gene match. CDR3 DNA: TGTGCCAGCAGGGAACTTAGCGGGAGGCTGAGCTCCTACAATGAGCAGTTCTTC. Its translation is CASRELSGRLSSYNEQFF.

The chain is built from TRBV7-9 and TRBJ2-7; TRBD2 is a possible D gene (7 bases). V was cut by 2 bases and J by 1 base, with 15 bases left in between. The CDR3 runs to 16 residues. CDR1 and CDR2 from the germline V gene are SEHNR and FQNEAQ (reference sequence). For the CDR3, the DNA is TGTGCCAGCAGCTTACCAGGGGCTAGCGGATCCTACGAGCAGTACTTC. Translating it yields CASSLPGASGSYEQYF. The full variable domain, its missing parts supplied by reference TRBV7-9 and TRBJ2-7, is DTGVSQNPRHKITKRGQNVTFRCDPISEHNRLYWYRQTLGQGPEFLTYFQNEAQLEKSRLLSDRFSAERPKGSFSTLEIQRTEQGDSAMYLCASSLPGASGSYEQYFGPGTRLTVT.

V is TRBV12-3 or TRBV12-4 and J is TRBJ2-7; D is possibly TRBD1 (5 bases). This CDR3 is 13 amino acids long. V gave up 6 bases and J gave up 2 bases, with 11 bases separating them. The CDR3 bases are TGTGCCAGCAGACAGGAAGTTGCCTACGAGCAGTACTTC. Residues: CASRQEVAYEQYF.

The chain carries TRBV7-2 and TRBJ2-5; 7 nucleotides agree with TRBD2. CDR1 and CDR2 (germline): SGHTA, FQGNSA. Trimming took 3 bases from V and 2 from J; bases not matched to a gene: 9. The CDR3 consists of 16 residues. Here the CDR3 DNA reads TGTGCCAGCAGCTTTGGTGTGCGGGAGAGACAAGAGACCCAGTACTTC. Protein sequence: CASSFGVRERQETQYF.

The CDR3, as DNA: TGCAGCGTCGAGACGTTCCAGGGCATTGGGACAGATACGCAGTATTTT. This sequence encodes CSVETFQGIGTDTQYF. V usage is TRBV29-1 and J usage is TRBJ2-3; TRBD1 might be the D (5 bases). Looked up from germline, CDR1 is SQVTM and CDR2 is ANQGSEA. V shed 6 bases and J shed 3 bases, with 22 bases lying between them. The CDR3 is made up of 16 amino acids.

The CDR3 region is CASSLARTGGGIIQETQYF. For the CDR3, the DNA is TGTGCCAGCAGCTTAGCGCGGACAGGTGGAGGAATCATCCAAGAGACCCAGTACTTC. The genes are TRBV7-8 and TRBJ2-5; 7 nucleotides line up with TRBD1. V shed 0 bases, J shed 1 base, and the junction held 14 bases outside the gene matches. Germline V gene lookup returns CDR1 SGHVS and CDR2 FQNEAQ. CDR3 length: 19 residues.

V usage is TRBV3-1 (or the pseudogene TRBV3-2) and J usage is TRBJ1-2; D gene ambiguous. The germline V and J ends were trimmed by 2 bases and 4 bases, with 14 bases remaining between them. From germline, CDR1 is LGHDT and CDR2 YNNKEL (reference sequence). The CDR3 consists of 15 residues. The CDR3 protein is CASSQSVPGSYGYTF. The CDR3 DNA reads as TGTGCCAGCAGCCAATCGGTGCCGGGATCCTATGGCTACACCTTC.

The V gene is TRBV5-4, the J gene TRBJ1-4, with D perhaps TRBD1 (5 bases). The germline gives CDR1 SGHNT, CDR2 YYREEE (reference sequence). This CDR3 has 14 amino acids. V dropped 4 bases and J dropped 3 bases, with 10 bases sitting between them. The CDR3 reads CASSVAGSNEKLFF. The DNA of the CDR3 is TGTGCCAGCAGCGTCGCAGGGTCTAATGAAAAACTGTTTTTT.

This rearrangement joins TRBV6-5 to TRBJ1-1; D is uncertain. The CDR3 sequence is 12 residues long. The V gene lost 4 bases and the J gene lost 2 bases, with 5 bases spanning the gap. Germline V gene data show CDR1 as MNHEY and CDR2 as SVGAGI. The CDR3 here is CASSSYNTEAFF. DNA for the CDR3: TGTGCCAGCAGTTCCTATAACACTGAAGCTTTCTTT.

The CDR3 nucleotides read TGTGCCAGCTATGACACCAGAGACAATGAGCAGTTCTTC. This translates into CASYDTRDNEQFF. The chain uses TRBV7-9 and TRBJ2-1; D call uncertain. CDR1 and CDR2 (germline): SEHNR, FQNEAQ (reference sequence). Trimming left V 8 bases short and J 5 bases short, with 13 bases between. This CDR3 is 13 amino acids long.

The chain uses TRBV7-6 and TRBJ2-3, with 14 positions matching TRBD2. J lost 1 base, V lost 5 bases, and 8 bases had no gene match. There are 18 residues in the CDR3. Germline V CDR1 and CDR2: SGHVS, FNYEAQ. CDR3 in amino acids: CASSPGLAGEWGTDTQYF. The CDR3 nucleotides read TGTGCCAGCAGCCCGGGACTAGCGGGAGAGTGGGGCACAGATACGCAGTATTTT.

This clone was picked up one time. The chain links TRBV20-1 to TRBJ2-2; no clear D gene. CDR3 length: 14 residues. Looked up from germline, CDR1 is DFQATT and CDR2 is SNEGSKA (reference sequence). V lost 3 bases to trimming and J lost 0 bases, with 8 bases between them. The CDR3 DNA reads as TGCAGTGCTAGTGGGCAGACGAACACCGGGGAGCTGTTTTTT. As protein: CSASGQTNTGELFF.

V gene TRBV4-3 combines with J gene TRBJ2-7, with 7 bases lining up with TRBD1. CDR1 is LGHNA, CDR2 YSLEER, per germline. The CDR3 loop spans 14 amino acids. Trimming cost V 3 bases and J 3 bases; bases outside gene matches: 5. The CDR3 region has the DNA TGCGCCAGCAGCCACGATAGGGACAGCTACGAGCAGTACTTC. Translated, it gives CASSHDRDSYEQYF.